One and the same sample provided the 16 T cell receptor beta chains below, sequenced in a study of glioma-infiltrating T cells after dendritic cell vaccination. Sequencing used immunoSEQ multiplex PCR; TCRdb keeps in-frame clones, though not all of them. The data hold some 100,000 clones, with about 80% observed a single time. The source was blood, collected before dendritic cell vaccination. The receptors were sampled from a human donor with glioblastoma.

The chain combines TRBV19 with TRBJ2-6; 7 bases agree with TRBD1. Germline V gene lookup returns CDR1 LNHDA and CDR2 SQIVND (reference sequence). Unmatched junction bases numbered 10, after V lost 5 bases and J lost 0 bases. The CDR3 length is 18 residues. This chain's CDR3 is CASSPQGQRRSGANVLTF. Written as DNA, the CDR3 is TGTGCCAGTAGTCCCCAGGGACAGCGCCGCTCTGGGGCCAACGTCCTGACTTTC.

This sequence joins TRBV30 and TRBJ2-7; 9 bases map to TRBD1. The germline V gene encodes CDR1 GTSNPN and CDR2 SVGIG (reference sequence). V shed 7 bases and J 2 bases; nucleotides not matched to a gene: 3. The CDR3 loop spans 12 amino acids. CDR3 residues: CASDRGPYEQYF. CDR3 coding DNA: TGTGCCTCGGACAGGGGTCCCTACGAGCAGTACTTC. Variable domain in full (rest from reference TRBV30 and TRBJ2-7): SQTIHQWPATLVQPVGSPLSLECTVEGTSNPNLYWYRQAAGRGLQLLFYSVGIGQISSEVPQNLSASRPQDRQFILSSKKLLLSDSGFYLCASDRGPYEQYFGPGTRLTVT.

The rearrangement joins TRBV6-5 to TRBJ2-3; possibly TRBD2 for D (6 bases). V lost 2 bases and J lost 0, with 9 bases in between. The germline V gene encodes CDR1 MNHEY and CDR2 SVGAGI. The length of the CDR3 is 15 residues. CDR3 DNA: TGTGCCAGCAGTTACGAGCGGGCTAGCACAGATACGCAGTATTTT. It is translated as CASSYERASTDTQYF.

The chain links TRBV27 to TRBJ1-3; no clear D gene. The germline V gene has CDR1 MNHEY and CDR2 SMNVEV (reference sequence). This CDR3 spans 20 amino acids. Trimming cost V 3 bases and J 3 bases, with 27 bases left between them. CDR3 protein: CASSLRATSGLGMGGNTIYF. As DNA, the CDR3 is TGTGCCAGCAGTTTGAGGGCCACATCGGGCCTCGGAATGGGTGGAAACACCATATATTTT.

The rearrangement joins TRBV5-1 to TRBJ2-3; 15 nucleotides align to TRBD2. V shed 2 bases and J 2 bases; nucleotides not matched to a gene: 18. The germline gives CDR1 SGHRS, CDR2 YFSETQ. The CDR3 runs to 22 residues. For the CDR3, the DNA is TGCGCCAGCAGCTTACCAAGATATGCCGGGACTAGCGGGGGGCAATTCACAGATACGCAGTATTTT. Its translation is CASSLPRYAGTSGGQFTDTQYF.

This clone was observed once. CDR3 in DNA: TGTGCCAGCAGCCCCACTATCGGTAGCAATCAGCCCCAGCATTTT. It specifies CASSPTIGSNQPQHF. The chain couples TRBV11-2 to TRBJ1-5; no clear D gene. V shed 5 bases and J shed 0 bases, with 11 bases lying between them. Germline values: CDR1 SGHAT, CDR2 FQNNGV. The CDR3 is made up of 15 amino acids.

This rearrangement joins TRBV5-5 to TRBJ1-5, with TRBD1 matching 7 bases. The CDR3 extends over 15 amino acids. After removal of 0 bases from V and 3 bases from J, the junction contained 3 bases not matched to a gene. Germline lookup yields CDR1 SGHKS and CDR2 YYEKEE (reference sequence). The CDR3 DNA follows: TGTGCCAGCAGCTTGGCCGGGACAGTCAATCAGCCCCAGCATTTT. It specifies CASSLAGTVNQPQHF.

The chain links TRBV13 to TRBJ1-2; the D is unclear. The ends were cut back, 4 bases at V and 4 bases at J, with 10 bases in the middle. CDR3 length equals 13 residues. Germline assignment: CDR1 PRHDT and CDR2 FYEKMQ (reference sequence). This CDR3 reads CASSSPDTYGYTF. The CDR3 bases are TGTGCCAGCAGCTCTCCTGACACCTATGGCTACACCTTC.

The chain employs TRBV10-2 and TRBJ1-5, with no clear D. The length of the CDR3 is 14 residues. Germline-derived CDR1 and CDR2 are WSHSY and SAAADI. Between the trimmed V and J ends, which lost 3 bases and 5 bases, there was a span of 11 bases. In nucleotides, the CDR3 is TGCGCCAGCAGTGACGGTGGTTTTGATCAGCCCCAGCATTTT. It encodes CASSDGGFDQPQHF.

The genes are TRBV7-6 and TRBJ2-7; possibly TRBD1 for D (6 bases). V was trimmed by 0 bases and J by 4 bases, leaving 19 bases between them. The CDR3 consists of 17 residues. Looked up from germline, CDR1 is SGHVS and CDR2 is FNYEAQ. CDR3 DNA sequence: TGTGCCAGCAGCTTAGCCGGCTCAGGGGTGGGTGTATACGAGCAGTACTTC. Amino acid sequence: CASSLAGSGVGVYEQYF.

This rearrangement joins TRBV11-1 to TRBJ2-1; 9 positions agree with TRBD2. In germline, CDR1 is SGHAT, CDR2 FQDESV (reference sequence). With V trimmed by 1 base and J by 0 bases, 7 bases remained unmatched. CDR3 size: 18 residues. The CDR3 region is CASSLESAGGPSYNEQFF. CDR3 coding DNA: TGTGCCAGCAGCTTAGAGTCAGCGGGAGGTCCCTCCTACAATGAGCAGTTCTTC.

The CDR3 protein is CASSRGTSGYNEQFF. CDR3 coding DNA: TGTGCCAGCAGCCGAGGGACTAGCGGCTACAATGAGCAGTTCTTC. The V gene is TRBV9, the J gene TRBJ2-1, with 11 bases aligning to TRBD2. Trimming at V came to 4 bases and at J to 3 bases, leaving 3 bases not matched to a gene. The CDR3 has 15 amino acids. Germline CDR1 is SGDLS and CDR2 is YYNGEE.

The genes are TRBV5-8 and TRBJ1-2; D is unclear. This CDR3 region has 12 residues. From germline, CDR1 is SGHTS and CDR2 YDEGEE. The ends were cut back, 3 bases at V and 3 bases at J, with 6 bases in the middle. The CDR3, as DNA: TGTGCCAGCAGCTGGAGGGACTATGGCTACACCTTC. This translates into CASSWRDYGYTF.

This chain connects TRBV18 to TRBJ2-7, with D possibly TRBD1 on 5 matching bases. Trimming shortened V by 1 base and J by 0 bases, and 10 bases separated the two germline ends. Germline V lookup: CDR1 KGHSH, CDR2 LQKENI. This CDR3 is 15 amino acids long. The CDR3 nucleotides are TGTGCCAGCTCACCACGGGGCCCACCCTCCTACGAGCAGTACTTC. Protein: CASSPRGPPSYEQYF.

The chain links TRBV19 to TRBJ2-1; 10 bases fit TRBD2. Per the germline V gene, CDR1 is LNHDA and CDR2 is SQIVND (reference sequence). The CDR3 has 15 amino acids. Trimming at V came to 7 bases and at J to 8 bases, leaving 11 bases not matched to a gene. The CDR3 sequence is CASTRVSGRNYEQFF. The CDR3 bases are TGTGCCAGTACCCGGGTTAGCGGGAGGAACTATGAGCAGTTCTTC.

This sequence joins TRBV4-1 and TRBJ2-6, with a tentative D call TRBD2 (5 bases). V was trimmed by 2 bases and J by 2 bases, leaving 7 bases between them. Germline loops: CDR1 MGHRA, CDR2 YSYEKL. The CDR3 has 15 amino acids. The CDR3 DNA sequence: TGCGCCAGCAGCCAAATCGGGGCTGGGGCCAACGTCCTGACTTTC. This gives the protein CASSQIGAGANVLTF.